One sample yielded the 9 T cell receptor beta chains listed below, sequenced in a study of radiotherapy plus CTLA-4 blockade in lung cancer. Some clones are missing from TCRdb's copy, which holds only in-frame ones; the method was immunoSEQ multiplex PCR. The sample has 25,000 to 35,000 clones; about 72% are singletons. Sequenced material: peripheral blood, taken from a patient treated with radiotherapy plus ipilimumab. These receptors were collected from a human donor with non-small cell lung cancer who had stable disease on radiotherapy plus ipilimumab.

The chain links TRBV7-8 to TRBJ1-5; D not certain. Germline V gene data show CDR1 as SGHVS and CDR2 as FQNEAQ. The V end lost 1 base, the J end lost 6 bases, and 25 bases lay between the germline ends. CDR3 length equals 19 residues. As DNA, the CDR3 is TGTGCCAGCAGCTTAGACGGTCGTGGGTTCAATTATAAGGGTCAGCCCCAGCATTTT. Amino acids: CASSLDGRGFNYKGQPQHF.

The chain couples TRBV5-4 to TRBJ1-1; the D is unclear. V dropped 4 bases and J dropped 1 base, with 5 bases sitting between them. Germline lookup yields CDR1 SGHNT and CDR2 YYREEE (reference sequence). The CDR3 is made up of 12 amino acids. The CDR3 reads CASSRQNTEAFF. Written as DNA, the CDR3 is TGTGCCAGCAGCCGACAGAACACTGAAGCTTTCTTT.

The chain carries TRBV19 and TRBJ1-1, with D perhaps TRBD1 (5 bases). CDR1 LNHDA and CDR2 SQIVND come from the germline V gene (reference sequence). CDR3 length: 14 residues. V was shortened by 5 bases and J by 4 bases, with 14 bases between the two germline ends. DNA for the CDR3: TGTGCCAGTAGTCCTACTTGGGGCTTCACTGAAGCTTTCTTT. This gives the protein CASSPTWGFTEAFF.

This rearrangement joins TRBV6-5 to TRBJ1-1; no definite D call. V lost 6 bases and J 0 bases, leaving 11 bases between the germline ends. CDR1 is MNHEY, CDR2 SVGAGI, per germline. This CDR3 has 14 amino acids. The CDR3 here is CASRRFKMNTEAFF. The CDR3 DNA sequence: TGTGCCAGCAGAAGGTTTAAAATGAACACTGAAGCTTTCTTT.

The V and J genes are TRBV9 and TRBJ2-1; D call uncertain. CDR3 length: 17 residues. V lost 4 bases and J 0 bases, leaving 17 bases between the germline ends. Germline V gives CDR1 SGDLS, CDR2 YYNGEE. CDR3 nucleotide sequence: TGTGCCAGCAGCCGTCCTGGCAGCCTAAGCTCCTACAATGAGCAGTTCTTC. Encoded protein: CASSRPGSLSSYNEQFF.

V gene TRBV7-8 combines with J gene TRBJ2-2; perhaps TRBD1 as D (6 bases). Deletions cut 11 bases from V and 0 bases from J, with 16 bases between. CDR1 SGHVS and CDR2 FQNEAQ come from the germline V gene. The CDR3 length is 15 residues. The CDR3 region has the DNA TGTGCCGAGTATACCAGGGGCGCGAACACCGGGGAGCTGTTTTTT. This encodes CAEYTRGANTGELFF.

The V and J genes are TRBV9 and TRBJ2-2; no clear D gene. Germline loops: CDR1 SGDLS, CDR2 YYNGEE. Deletions cut 4 bases from V and 6 bases from J, with 13 bases between. CDR3 length: 14 amino acids. CDR3 sequence reads: CASSSTHGPGELFF. The CDR3 DNA reads TGTGCCAGCAGCTCGACCCACGGGCCCGGGGAGCTGTTTTTT.

CDR3 loop: CASSSPPGQAATNEKLFF. The CDR3 DNA follows: TGTGCCAGCAGCTCCCCTCCGGGACAGGCTGCAACTAATGAAAAACTGTTTTTT. This chain joins TRBV7-2 and TRBJ1-4, with TRBD1 matching 8 bases. This CDR3 region has 18 residues. Germline CDR1 and CDR2: SGHTA and FQGNSA. Trimming cost V 4 bases and J 0 bases; bases outside gene matches: 10.

The gene calls are TRBV5-6 and TRBJ1-3; maybe TRBD1 (6 bases). Deletions cut 4 bases from V and 0 bases from J, with 14 bases between. CDR3 length: 16 residues. The germline V gene has CDR1 SGHDT and CDR2 YYEEEE. CDR3 DNA: TGTGCCAGCAGCCTGGGCCAGGGGAGCTCTGGAAACACCATATATTTT. Its translation is CASSLGQGSSGNTIYF.